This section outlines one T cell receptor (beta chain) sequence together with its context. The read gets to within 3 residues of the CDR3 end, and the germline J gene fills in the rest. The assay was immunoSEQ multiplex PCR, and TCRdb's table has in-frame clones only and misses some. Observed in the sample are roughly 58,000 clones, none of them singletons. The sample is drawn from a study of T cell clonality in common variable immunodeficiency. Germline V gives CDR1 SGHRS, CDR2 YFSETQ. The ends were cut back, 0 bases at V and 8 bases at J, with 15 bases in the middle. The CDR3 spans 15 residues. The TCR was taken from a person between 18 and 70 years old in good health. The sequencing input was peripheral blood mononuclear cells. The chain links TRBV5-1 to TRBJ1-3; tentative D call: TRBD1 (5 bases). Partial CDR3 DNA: TGCGCCAGCAGCTTGGGACAAGGGGCCACGGACACC. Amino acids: CASSLGQGATDT. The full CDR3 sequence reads CASSLGQGATDTIYF.